Listed below are T cell receptor beta chains from one sample, sequenced in a study of OX40 agonist ivuxolimab in advanced cancers. TCRdb keeps only in-frame clones here, not all; method: immunoSEQ multiplex PCR. The sample consists of more than 40,000 clones, about 79% of them appearing once. The specimen was CD4+ or CD8+ T cells sorted from blood, collected in a trial of the OX40 agonist ivuxolimab. All receptors derive from an adult with an advanced solid tumor such as melanoma, head and neck, liver or kidney cancer. CDR3s include the opening cysteine and the closing phenylalanine or tryptophan. Each record gives: D gene, clone size, J gene, V gene, CDR3 DNA, CDR3 protein. A D gene is named only where the DNA matches it firmly. Where a row states a size, it is once, few, many or the class of an expanded clone; other rows omit it.

>TRBD1|-|TRBJ2-7|TRBV6-5
TGTGCCAGCAGTCGACAGGGGAGCTCCTACGAGCAGTACTTC
CASSRQGSSYEQYF
>TRBD1|-|TRBJ2-5|TRBV18
TGTGCCAGCTCACGTGGGACAGGCTGGGAGACCCAGTACTTC
CASSRGTGWETQYF
>-|-|TRBJ1-5|TRBV30
TGTGCCTGGAGTCCCGCGGGAGGGCCCAATCAGCCCCAGCATTTT
CAWSPAGGPNQPQHF
>-|-|TRBJ1-2|TRBV19
TGTGCCAGTAGTATTCCAAGGGCCGAGAGGGTCTATGGCTACACCTTC
CASSIPRAERVYGYTF
>-|-|TRBJ1-1|TRBV18
TGTGCCAGCTCACGTACCCAGAACACTGAAGCTTTCTTT
CASSRTQNTEAFF
>-|-|TRBJ2-2|TRBV5-1
TGCGCCAGCAGCCTGGGACTCAGGAACACCGGGGAGCTGTTTTTT
CASSLGLRNTGELFF
>-|few|TRBJ1-1|TRBV6-6
TGTGCCAGCAGTAGGGACTTTGGACAGAGCACTGAAGCTTTCTTT
CASSRDFGQSTEAFF
>-|-|TRBJ2-2|TRBV19
TGTGCCAGTAGTATTGGGGGACGCCGGGCGAACACCGGGGAGCTGTTTTTT
CASSIGGRRANTGELFF
>TRBD1|-|TRBJ2-2|TRBV19
TGTGCCAGTAGTACCCAACATACAGGGGGCGAGCTGTTTTTT
CASSTQHTGGELFF
>-|few|TRBJ1-1|TRBV2
TGTGCCAGCCGGATACAGGGTACGAACACTGAAGCTTTCTTT
CASRIQGTNTEAFF
>TRBD1|-|TRBJ1-1|TRBV9
TGTGCCAGCAGCCCGACAGCCGGGACAGCCTACACTGAAGCTTTCTTT
CASSPTAGTAYTEAFF
>-|-|TRBJ2-3|TRBV19
TGTGCCAGTAGCAGACGACCGGATTCGGCAGATACGCAGTATTTT
CASSRRPDSADTQYF
>TRBD1|once|TRBJ2-5|TRBV5-1
TGCGCCAGCAGCACCGGACAGGGAGGAGAGACCCAGTACTTC
CASSTGQGGETQYF
>-|-|TRBJ2-7|TRBV5-3
TGTGCCAGAAGCGGGACCGGACAGACAAACTCCTACGAGCAGTACTTC
CARSGTGQTNSYEQYF
>-|-|TRBJ2-2|TRBV6-6
TGTGCCAGCAGTTACGCCAGGGAGAACACCGGGGAGCTGTTTTTT
CASSYARENTGELFF
>TRBD2|medium-sized|TRBJ2-1|TRBV9
TGTGCCAGCAGCGTAGATTTCGGATCCGGGACTAGCGGGGGGGCGCGGTACAATGAGCAGTTCTTC
CASSVDFGSGTSGGARYNEQFF
>-|once|TRBJ2-1|TRBV7-9
TGTGCCAGCAGCTTGGACGGGGGATCCTACAATGAGCAGTTCTTC
CASSLDGGSYNEQFF
>TRBD1|-|TRBJ1-6|TRBV7-2
TGTGCCAGCAGCTCTCAGCAGGGGGCACTGAATTCACCCCTCCACTTT
CASSSQQGALNSPLHF
>TRBD1|few|TRBJ1-1|TRBV2
TGTGCCAGCAGGCCACGGACAGGGGGGAACACTGAAGCTTTCTTT
CASRPRTGGNTEAFF
>TRBD1|-|TRBJ2-2|TRBV5-1
TGCGCCAGCAGCGTCTCCGGGACAGTAGACACCGGGGAGCTGTTTTTT
CASSVSGTVDTGELFF
>TRBD2|-|TRBJ2-1|TRBV9
TGTGCCTTGGGGAGGCTAGCGGAGGAAAATGAGCAGTTCTTC
CALGRLAEENEQFF
>-|once|TRBJ1-2|TRBV10-3
TGTGCCATCAGATCGGGGGCGGCCTATGGCTACACCTTC
CAIRSGAAYGYTF
>-|-|TRBJ2-3|TRBV11-2
TGTGCCAGCCACGGGGCAGGGGGCACAGATACGCAGTATTTT
CASHGAGGTDTQYF